The 5 T cell receptor beta chains listed next were all sequenced from one sample in a study of tumour-infiltrating T cells in Burkitt lymphoma. The repertoire was sequenced with immunoSEQ multiplex PCR; TCRdb's copy has only in-frame clones and lacks some. The top ten hold roughly 1.5% of the sample, which has approximately 3,700 clones, 15% to 20% seen once. Sequenced material: tumor tissue. These receptors were taken from a human donor with Burkitt lymphoma.

This chain connects TRBV7-9 to TRBJ2-3; D perhaps matches TRBD1 (6 bases). The CDR3 has 14 amino acids. V lost 2 bases and J lost 0, with 6 bases in between. Germline CDR1 SEHNR, CDR2 FQNEAQ (reference sequence). The CDR3: CASSLQGSTDTQYF. CDR3 nucleotides: TGTGCCAGCAGCTTACAGGGGAGCACAGATACGCAGTATTTT.

A note on this clone: Relative to the germline gene, one junction end is altered; a read error may explain this. The chain is built from TRBV4-1 and TRBJ1-3; no reliable D call. Germline V CDR1 and CDR2: MGHRA, YSYEKL. This CDR3 region has 17 residues. CDR3 sequence: CASSQESKLSLIHTRYF. CDR3 nucleotide sequence: TGCGCCAGCAGCCAAGAGTCGAAGCTTAGCTTAATCCACACCAGATATTTT.

In its sample, this clone was seen a few times. Compared with germline, one end of the junction differs, possibly owing to a read error. V usage is TRBV9 and J usage is TRBJ1-2; the D is unclear. This CDR3 has 13 amino acids. From germline, CDR1 is SGDLS and CDR2 YYNGEE. The CDR3 region has the DNA TGTACCAGCAGCCCCCAGCAGAGCTATGGCTACACCTTC. This codes for CTSSPQQSYGYTF.

This clone has only a few counts. Relative to the germline gene, one junction end is altered; a read error may explain this. The gene calls are TRBV7-6 and TRBJ2-1, with 9 nucleotides matching TRBD1. This CDR3 spans 14 amino acids. CDR1 is SGHVS, CDR2 FNYEAQ, per germline. The CDR3 is CASSSGTGLYEQFF. The CDR3 nucleotides are TGTGCCAGTAGCTCCGGGACAGGGCTCTATGAGCAGTTCTTC.

In this sample, this clone turned up a few times. The genes are TRBV30 and TRBJ2-5; 7 bases fit TRBD2. Germline values: CDR1 GTSNPN, CDR2 SVGIG (reference sequence). With V trimmed by 2 bases and J by 4 bases, 4 bases remained unmatched. The CDR3 consists of 13 residues. CDR3 in DNA: TGTGCCTGGAGTCCCTGGGGGGGAGAGACCCAGTACTTC. As protein: CAWSPWGGETQYF.